This entry features one TCR beta chain sequence. This entry belongs to a study of cytomegalovirus exposure and HLA in healthy donors. There are 17 residues in the CDR3. V lost 6 bases and J lost 2; bases outside the gene matches: 13. Germline V gives CDR1 LNHDA, CDR2 SQIVND (reference sequence). It was with 60 Vbeta and 13 Jbeta primers that the PCR ran. TCRdb keeps only in-frame clones here, not all; method: immunoSEQ multiplex PCR. The table lists some 180,000 clones, 75% to 85% of them singletons. This rearrangement joins TRBV19 to TRBJ1-5, with 7 nucleotides matching TRBD1. The clonotype comes from a woman under 40 in good health and CMV-seropositive. What was sequenced was PBMCs. The CDR3 DNA reads as TGTGCCAGTAGCCCTCCTCAGGGGGGCTGGGGCAATCAGCCCCAGCATTTT. Its protein product is CASSPPQGGWGNQPQHF.